This entry concerns a single T cell receptor beta chain. Its specificity is unknown. The sample originates from a study of cytomegalovirus exposure and HLA in healthy donors. The assay was immunoSEQ multiplex PCR, and TCRdb's table has in-frame clones only and misses some. The sample has approximately 220,000 clones, about 90% seen once. CDR3 length: 15 amino acids. CDR1 MNHNS and CDR2 SASEGT come from the germline V gene. Losses at the gene ends were 7 bases for V and 5 bases for J; bases not matched to a gene: 7. The study's findings and limits: Listed as cytomegalovirus-associated were 170 or so TCR beta chains.

This TCR was sampled from a woman aged 18-30 years in good health and CMV-seronegative. Sequenced sample: PBMCs. The chain couples TRBV6-1 to TRBJ2-5; 13 bases agree with TRBD2. The DNA of the CDR3 is TGTGCCAGCAACTTACTAGCGGGAGGGCCTGAGACCCAGTACTTC. Translation gives CASNLLAGGPETQYF.